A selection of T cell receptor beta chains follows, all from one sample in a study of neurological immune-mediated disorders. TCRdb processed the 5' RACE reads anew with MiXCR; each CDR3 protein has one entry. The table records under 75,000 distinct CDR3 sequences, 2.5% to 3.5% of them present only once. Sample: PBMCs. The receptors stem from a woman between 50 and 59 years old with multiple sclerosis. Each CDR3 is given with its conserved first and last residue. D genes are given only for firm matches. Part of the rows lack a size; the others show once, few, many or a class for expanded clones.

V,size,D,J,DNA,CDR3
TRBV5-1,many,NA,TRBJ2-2,TGCGCCAGCAGCTTGGTGGGGGGCAGGAGCACCGGGGAGCTGTTTTTT,CASSLVGGRSTGELFF
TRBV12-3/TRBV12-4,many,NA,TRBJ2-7,TGTGCCAGCAGTTTTTATTTAGCGGTCCCCTACGAGCAGTACTTC,CASSFYLAVPYEQYF
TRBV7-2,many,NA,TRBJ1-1,TGTGCCAGCAGCTTTGACCTGAACACTGAAGCTTTCTTT,CASSFDLNTEAFF
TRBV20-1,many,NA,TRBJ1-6,TGCAGTGCTAGATCTGGTGTTACAGGGAATTCACCCCTCCACTTT,CSARSGVTGNSPLHF
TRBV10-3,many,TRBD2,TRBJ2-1,TGTGCCATCAGGCGGACTAGCGGCTACAATGAGCAGTTCTTC,CAIRRTSGYNEQFF
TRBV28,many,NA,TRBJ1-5,TGTGCCAGCAGTTTGTATAGCAATCAGCCCCAGCATTTT,CASSLYSNQPQHF
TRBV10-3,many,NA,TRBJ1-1,TGTGCCATCAGTGAGTCAACCAAACTACGTCATACTGAAGCTTTCTTT,CAISESTKLRHTEAFF
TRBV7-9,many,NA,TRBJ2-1,TGTGCCAGCAGCTTTATGTACGGTGAGCAGTTCTTC,CASSFMYGEQFF
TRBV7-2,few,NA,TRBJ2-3,TGTGCCAGCAGCTTAGTGTGGACGGATACGCAGTATTTT,CASSLVWTDTQYF
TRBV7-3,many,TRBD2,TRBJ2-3,TGTGCCAGCAGCAAATCTAGCGGGACCATTGATACGCAGTATTTT,CASSKSSGTIDTQYF
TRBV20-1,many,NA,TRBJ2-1,TGCAGTGCCCCCCTGGGCAGCTCCTACAATGAGCAGTTCTTC,CSAPLGSSYNEQFF
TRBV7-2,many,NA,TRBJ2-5,TGTGCCAGCAGCCCCCTGAGGGAGACCCAGTACTTC,CASSPLRETQYF
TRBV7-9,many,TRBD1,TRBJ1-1,TGTGCCAGCAGACGGGGCAGGGGGGGAATGAACACTGAAGCTTTCTTT,CASRRGRGGMNTEAFF
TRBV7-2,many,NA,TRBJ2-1,TGTGCCAGCGGGAGTTTACGTTCTGAGCAGTTCTTC,CASGSLRSEQFF
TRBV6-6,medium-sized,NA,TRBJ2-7,TGTGCCAGCAGTCCCGGGCCCGATCGATACGAGCAGTACTTC,CASSPGPDRYEQYF
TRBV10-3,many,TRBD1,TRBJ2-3,TGTGCCATCACGGACAGGGCGCCGGGGCCAACAGATACGCAGTATTTT,CAITDRAPGPTDTQYF
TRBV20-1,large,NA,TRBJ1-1,TGCAGTGCTAAAACCATCACCGGCCTGAACACTGAAGCTTTCTTT,CSAKTITGLNTEAFF
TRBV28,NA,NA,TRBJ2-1,TGTGCCAGCAGTTTACGGGAGTATGAGCAGTTCTTC,CASSLREYEQFF
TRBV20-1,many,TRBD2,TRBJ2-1,TGCAGTGCCCCTCGACTAGCGGGGGACCATGAGCAGTTCTTC,CSAPRLAGDHEQFF
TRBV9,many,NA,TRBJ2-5,TGTGCCAGCAGCGTATTCGACCGTGGCGGAGAGACCCAGTACTTC,CASSVFDRGGETQYF
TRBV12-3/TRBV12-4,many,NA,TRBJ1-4,TGTGCCAGCAGTAGACAGAGATCAACTAATGAAAAACTGTTTTTT,CASSRQRSTNEKLFF
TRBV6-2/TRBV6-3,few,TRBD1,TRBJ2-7,TGTGCCAGCAGTTACCCAACGCGGGCCCGGACAGGGACCTCCTACGAGCAGTACTTC,CASSYPTRARTGTSYEQYF
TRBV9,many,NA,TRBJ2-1,TGTGCCAGCAGCGTAGGAGCGGGCCTAGATACGGACAATGAGCAGTTCTTC,CASSVGAGLDTDNEQFF
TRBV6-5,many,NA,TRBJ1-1,TGTGCCAGCAGTTCCCGAAGGGGATATCGGGCTTTCTTT,CASSSRRGYRAFF
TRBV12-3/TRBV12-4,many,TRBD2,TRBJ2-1,TGTGCCAGCAGTAAGGGGCTAGCGGCCTACAATGAGCAGTTCTTC,CASSKGLAAYNEQFF
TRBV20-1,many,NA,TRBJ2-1,TGCAGTGCTAGATTGGGGGCCGGCTCCTACAATGAGCAGTTCTTC,CSARLGAGSYNEQFF
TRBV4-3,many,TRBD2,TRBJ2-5,TGCGCCAGCAGCCTAGGCGCTAGCGGGGGGGAGACCCAGTACTTC,CASSLGASGGETQYF
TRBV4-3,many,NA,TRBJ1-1,TGCGCCAGCAGCCAAGTGGGATGGTCCGAAGCTTTCTTT,CASSQVGWSEAFF
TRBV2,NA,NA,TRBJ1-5,TGTGCCAGCAGTGTCGAAGGGGCAGGGCAGCCCCAGCATTTT,CASSVEGAGQPQHF
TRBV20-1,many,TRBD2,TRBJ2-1,TGCAGTGCTAGTTCCGAAACCCAGGGAGGGGTATACAATGAGCAGTTCTTC,CSASSETQGGVYNEQFF
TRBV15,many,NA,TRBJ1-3,TGTGCCACCAGCGGGGTCGCTGGAAACACCATATATTTT,CATSGVAGNTIYF
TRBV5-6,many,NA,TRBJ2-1,TGTGCCAGCAGCTTGGAAAGGTGGAATGAGCAGTTCTTC,CASSLERWNEQFF
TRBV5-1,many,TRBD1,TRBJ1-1,TGCGCCAGCAGCGCGTCGACAGGGAAGGTCACTGAAGCTTTCTTT,CASSASTGKVTEAFF
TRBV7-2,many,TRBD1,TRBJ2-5,TGTGCCAGCAGCAGTCAACAGGGGAGAGAGACCCAGTACTTC,CASSSQQGRETQYF
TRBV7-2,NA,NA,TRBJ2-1,TGTGCCAGCAGCTTAGCGGGGGGCGGGAGTGGCTACAATGAGCAGTTCTTC,CASSLAGGGSGYNEQFF
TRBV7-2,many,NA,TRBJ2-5,TGTGCCAGCAGCCCCGACCCCCAAGAGACCCAGTACTTC,CASSPDPQETQYF
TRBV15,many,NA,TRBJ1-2,TGTGCCACCAGCAGAGATCCTGGGACATCCTGGGAAGGCTACACCTTC,CATSRDPGTSWEGYTF
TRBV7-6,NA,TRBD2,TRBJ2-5,TGTGCCAGCAGCCCACACCCAGGACTAGCGGGAGGGCCGGACCAGTACTTC,CASSPHPGLAGGPDQYF
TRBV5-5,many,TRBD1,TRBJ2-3,TGTGCCAGCAGCTGGGACAGAGCCACAGATACGCAGTATTTT,CASSWDRATDTQYF